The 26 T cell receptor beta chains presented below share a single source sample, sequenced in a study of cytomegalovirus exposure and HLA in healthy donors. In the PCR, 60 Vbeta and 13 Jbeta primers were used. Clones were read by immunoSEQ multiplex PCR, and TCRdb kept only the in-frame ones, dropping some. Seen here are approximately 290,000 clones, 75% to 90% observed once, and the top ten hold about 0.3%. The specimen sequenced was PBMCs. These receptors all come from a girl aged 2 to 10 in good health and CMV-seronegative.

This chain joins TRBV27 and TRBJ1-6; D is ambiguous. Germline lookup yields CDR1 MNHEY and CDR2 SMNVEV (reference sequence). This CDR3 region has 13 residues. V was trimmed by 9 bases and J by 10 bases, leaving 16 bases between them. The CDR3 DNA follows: TGTGCCAGAGGTGTCGAGGGAGGGTCACCCCTCCACTTT. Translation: CARGVEGGSPLHF.

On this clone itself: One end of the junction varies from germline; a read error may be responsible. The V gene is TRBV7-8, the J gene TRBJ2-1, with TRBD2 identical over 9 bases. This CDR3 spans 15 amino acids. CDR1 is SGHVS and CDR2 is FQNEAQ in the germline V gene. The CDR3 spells CASRLAGALYNEQFF. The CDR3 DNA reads TGTGCCAGCAGGTTAGCGGGGGCCCTATACAATGAGCAGTTCTTC.

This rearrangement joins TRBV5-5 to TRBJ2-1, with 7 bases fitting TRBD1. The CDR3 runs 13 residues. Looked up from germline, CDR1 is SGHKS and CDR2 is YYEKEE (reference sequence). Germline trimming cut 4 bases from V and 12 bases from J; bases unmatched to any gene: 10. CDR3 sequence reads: CASSPWKGDRQFF. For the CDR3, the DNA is TGTGCCAGCAGCCCCTGGAAGGGGGACAGGCAGTTCTTC.

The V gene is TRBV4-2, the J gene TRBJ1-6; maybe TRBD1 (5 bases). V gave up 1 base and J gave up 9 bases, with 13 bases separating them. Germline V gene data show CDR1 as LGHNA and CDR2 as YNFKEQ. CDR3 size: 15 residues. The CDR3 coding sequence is TGTGCCAGCAGCCAAGTCAGCGGGGCCTCTTCACCCCTCCACTTT. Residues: CASSQVSGASSPLHF.

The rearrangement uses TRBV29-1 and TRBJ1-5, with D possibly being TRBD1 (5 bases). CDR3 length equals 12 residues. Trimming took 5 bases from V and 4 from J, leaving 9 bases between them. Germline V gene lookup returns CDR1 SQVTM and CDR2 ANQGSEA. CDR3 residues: CSVSRDNQPQHF. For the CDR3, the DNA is TGCAGCGTTAGCAGGGATAATCAGCCCCAGCATTTT.

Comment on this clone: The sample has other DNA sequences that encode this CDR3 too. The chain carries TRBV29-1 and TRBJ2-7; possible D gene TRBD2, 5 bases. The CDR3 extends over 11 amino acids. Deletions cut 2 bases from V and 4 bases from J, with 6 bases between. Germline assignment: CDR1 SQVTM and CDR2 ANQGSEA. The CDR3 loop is CSVELAYEQYF. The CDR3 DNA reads TGCAGCGTTGAATTAGCGTACGAGCAGTACTTC.

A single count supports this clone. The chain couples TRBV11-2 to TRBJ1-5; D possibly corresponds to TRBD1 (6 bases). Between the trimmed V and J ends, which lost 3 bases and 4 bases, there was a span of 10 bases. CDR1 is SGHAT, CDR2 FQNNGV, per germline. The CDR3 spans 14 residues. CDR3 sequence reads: CASSFGQTNQPQHF. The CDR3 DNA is TGTGCCAGCAGCTTCGGACAGACGAATCAGCCCCAGCATTTT. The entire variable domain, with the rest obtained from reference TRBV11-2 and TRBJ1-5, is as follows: EAGVAQSPRYKIIEKRQSVAFWCNPISGHATLYWYQQILGQGPKLLIQFQNNGVVDDSQLPKDRFSAERLKGVDSTLKIQPAKLEDSAVYLCASSFGQTNQPQHFGDGTRLSIL.

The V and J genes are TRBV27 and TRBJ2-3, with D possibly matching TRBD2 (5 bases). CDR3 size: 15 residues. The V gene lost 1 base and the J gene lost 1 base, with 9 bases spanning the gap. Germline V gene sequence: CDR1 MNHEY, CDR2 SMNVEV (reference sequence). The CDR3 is CASSLYGDGTDTQYF. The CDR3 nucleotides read TGTGCCAGCAGTTTATACGGGGATGGCACAGATACGCAGTATTTT.

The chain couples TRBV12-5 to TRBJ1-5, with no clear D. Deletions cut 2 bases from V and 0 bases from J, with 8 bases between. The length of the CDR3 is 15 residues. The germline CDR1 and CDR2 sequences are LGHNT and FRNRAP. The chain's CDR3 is CASGLTEYSNQPQHF. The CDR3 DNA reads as TGTGCTAGTGGTTTGACGGAGTATAGCAATCAGCCCCAGCATTTT.

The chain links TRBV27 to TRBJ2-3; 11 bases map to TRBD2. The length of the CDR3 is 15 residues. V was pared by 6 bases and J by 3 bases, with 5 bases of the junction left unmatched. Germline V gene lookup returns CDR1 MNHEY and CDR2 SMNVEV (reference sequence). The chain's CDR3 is CASSRIAGGTDTQYF. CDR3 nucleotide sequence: TGTGCCAGCAGCCGAATAGCGGGAGGGACAGATACGCAGTATTTT.

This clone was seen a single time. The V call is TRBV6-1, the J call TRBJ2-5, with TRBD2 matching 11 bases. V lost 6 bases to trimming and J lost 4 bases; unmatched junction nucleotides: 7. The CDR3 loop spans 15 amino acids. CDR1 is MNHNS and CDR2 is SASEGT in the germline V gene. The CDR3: CASRLLAGGRETQYF. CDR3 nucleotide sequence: TGTGCCAGCAGGCTGCTAGCGGGGGGAAGAGAGACCCAGTACTTC.

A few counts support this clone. As DNA, the CDR3 is TGTGCCAGCAGATCGGTGTCGCGTACTGAAGCTTTCTTT. This sequence encodes CASRSVSRTEAFF. V gene TRBV5-6 combines with J gene TRBJ1-1; D is unresolved. The CDR3 covers 13 residues. Germline V gene sequence: CDR1 SGHDT, CDR2 YYEEEE. With 5 bases removed from V and 5 bases from J, the gap between germline ends came to 13 bases.

In DNA, the CDR3 is TGTGCCAGCATAGCCTCGGACAGGGCGGAGGCCTACGAGCAGTACTTC. Protein: CASIASDRAEAYEQYF. The chain has TRBV2 and TRBJ2-7; 8 bases are a match to TRBD1. Unmatched junction bases numbered 13, after V lost 7 bases and J lost 2 bases. The germline V gene encodes CDR1 SNHLY and CDR2 FYNNEI. The CDR3 is 16 amino acids.

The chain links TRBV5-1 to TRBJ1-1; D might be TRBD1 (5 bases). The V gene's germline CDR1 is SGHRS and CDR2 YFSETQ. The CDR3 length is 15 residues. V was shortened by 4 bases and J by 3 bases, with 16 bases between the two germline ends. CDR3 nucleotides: TGCGCCAGCAGCCCGTGGGCAGGGTGGGACACTGAAGCTTTCTTT. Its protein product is CASSPWAGWDTEAFF.

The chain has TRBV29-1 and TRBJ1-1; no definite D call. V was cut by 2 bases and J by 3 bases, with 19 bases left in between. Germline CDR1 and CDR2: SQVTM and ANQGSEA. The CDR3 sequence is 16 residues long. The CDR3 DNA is TGCAGCGTTGAAATAAATGGGAGATTTAGTTACACTGAAGCTTTCTTT. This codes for CSVEINGRFSYTEAFF.

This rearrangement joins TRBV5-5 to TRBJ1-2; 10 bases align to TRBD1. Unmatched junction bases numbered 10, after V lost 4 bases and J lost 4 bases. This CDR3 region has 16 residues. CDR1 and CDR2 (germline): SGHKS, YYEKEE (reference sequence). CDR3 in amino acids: CASSPTQGQGLYGYTF. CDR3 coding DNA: TGTGCCAGCAGCCCCACTCAGGGACAGGGGCTCTATGGCTACACCTTC.

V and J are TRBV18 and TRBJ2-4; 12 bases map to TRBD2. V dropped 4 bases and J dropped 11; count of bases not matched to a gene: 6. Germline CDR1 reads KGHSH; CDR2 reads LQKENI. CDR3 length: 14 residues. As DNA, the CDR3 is TGTGCCAGCTCACTTCAACGGACTAGCGGGGTTCAGTACTTC. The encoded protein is CASSLQRTSGVQYF. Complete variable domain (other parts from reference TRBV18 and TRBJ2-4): NAGVMQNPRHLVRRRGQEARLRCSPMKGHSHVYWYRQLPEEGLKFMVYLQKENIIDESGMPKERFSAEFPKEGPSILRIQQVVRGDSAAYFCASSLQRTSGVQYFGAGTRLSVL.

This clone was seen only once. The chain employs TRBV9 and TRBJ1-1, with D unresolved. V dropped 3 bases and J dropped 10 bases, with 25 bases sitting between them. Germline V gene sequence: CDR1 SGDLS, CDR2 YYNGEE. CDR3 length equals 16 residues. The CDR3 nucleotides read TGTGCCAGCAGCGGGAGGCAGGACGTCGACCTCGTCGCAGCTTTCTTT. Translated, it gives CASSGRQDVDLVAAFF.

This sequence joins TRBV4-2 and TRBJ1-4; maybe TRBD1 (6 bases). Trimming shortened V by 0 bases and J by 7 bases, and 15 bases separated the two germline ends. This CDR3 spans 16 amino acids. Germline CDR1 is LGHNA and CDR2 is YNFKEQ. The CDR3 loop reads CASSQDAQRGFEKLFF. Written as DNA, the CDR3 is TGTGCCAGCAGCCAAGACGCCCAAAGGGGGTTTGAAAAACTGTTTTTT.

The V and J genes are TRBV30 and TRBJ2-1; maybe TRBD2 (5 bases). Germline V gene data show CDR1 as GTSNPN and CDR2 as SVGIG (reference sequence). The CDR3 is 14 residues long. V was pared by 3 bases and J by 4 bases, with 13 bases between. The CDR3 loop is CAWRWTHGYNEQFF. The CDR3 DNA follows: TGTGCCTGGAGGTGGACTCACGGTTACAATGAGCAGTTCTTC.

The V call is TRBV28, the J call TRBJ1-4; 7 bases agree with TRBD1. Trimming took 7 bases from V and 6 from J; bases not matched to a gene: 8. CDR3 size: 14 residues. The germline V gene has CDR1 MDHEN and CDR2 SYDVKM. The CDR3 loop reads CASNEDRRDEKLFF. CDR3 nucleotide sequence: TGTGCCAGCAATGAGGACAGGCGGGATGAAAAACTGTTTTTT.

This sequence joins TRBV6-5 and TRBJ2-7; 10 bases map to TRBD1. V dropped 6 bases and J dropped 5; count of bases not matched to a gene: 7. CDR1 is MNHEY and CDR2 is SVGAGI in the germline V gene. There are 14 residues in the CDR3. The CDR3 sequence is CASRSGTGANEQYF. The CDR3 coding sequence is TGTGCCAGCAGGTCTGGGACAGGGGCTAACGAGCAGTACTTC.

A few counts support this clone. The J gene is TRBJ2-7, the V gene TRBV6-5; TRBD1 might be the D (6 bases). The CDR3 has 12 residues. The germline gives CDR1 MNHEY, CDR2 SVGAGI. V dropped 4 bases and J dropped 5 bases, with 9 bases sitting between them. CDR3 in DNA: TGTGCCAGCAGTTCCCCAGGGGACGAGCAGTACTTC. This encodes CASSSPGDEQYF.

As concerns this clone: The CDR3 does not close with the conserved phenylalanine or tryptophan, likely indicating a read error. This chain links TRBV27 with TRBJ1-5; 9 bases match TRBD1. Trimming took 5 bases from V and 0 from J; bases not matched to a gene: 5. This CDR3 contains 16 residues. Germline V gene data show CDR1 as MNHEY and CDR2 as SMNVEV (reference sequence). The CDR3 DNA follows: TGTGCCAGCAGTCCTCGACAGGGGGATAGCAATCAGCCCCAGCATTCT. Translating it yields CASSPRQGDSNQPQHS.

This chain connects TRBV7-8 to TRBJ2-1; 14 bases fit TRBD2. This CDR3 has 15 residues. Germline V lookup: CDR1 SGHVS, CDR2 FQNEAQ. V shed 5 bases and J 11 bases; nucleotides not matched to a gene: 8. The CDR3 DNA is TGTGCCAGCAGCCCGGGACTAGCGGGAGCAGTTAAGCAGTTCTTC. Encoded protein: CASSPGLAGAVKQFF.

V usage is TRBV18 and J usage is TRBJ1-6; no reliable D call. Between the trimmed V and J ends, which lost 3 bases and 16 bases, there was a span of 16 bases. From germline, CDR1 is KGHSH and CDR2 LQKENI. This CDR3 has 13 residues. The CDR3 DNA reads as TGTGCCAGCTCACCCTTCGGTGTCAGGCCTCTCCACTTT. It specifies CASSPFGVRPLHF.